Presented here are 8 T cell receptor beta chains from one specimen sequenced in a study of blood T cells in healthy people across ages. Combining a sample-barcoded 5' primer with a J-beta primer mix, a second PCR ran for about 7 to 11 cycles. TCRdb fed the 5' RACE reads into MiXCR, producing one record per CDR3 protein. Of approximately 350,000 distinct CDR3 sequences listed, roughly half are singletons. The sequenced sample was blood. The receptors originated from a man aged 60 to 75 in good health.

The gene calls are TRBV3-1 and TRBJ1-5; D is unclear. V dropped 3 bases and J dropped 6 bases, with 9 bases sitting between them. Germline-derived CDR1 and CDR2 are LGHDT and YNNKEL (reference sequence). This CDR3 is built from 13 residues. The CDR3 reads CASSHPGFQPQHF. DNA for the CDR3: TGTGCCAGCAGCCATCCGGGTTTTCAGCCCCAGCATTTT.

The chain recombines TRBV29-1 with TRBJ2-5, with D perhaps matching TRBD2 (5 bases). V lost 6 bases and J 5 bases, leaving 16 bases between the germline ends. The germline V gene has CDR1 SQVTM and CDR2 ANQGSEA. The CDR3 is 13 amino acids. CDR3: CSVVWARRETQYF. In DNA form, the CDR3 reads TGCAGCGTCGTGTGGGCCAGGAGGGAGACCCAGTACTTC.

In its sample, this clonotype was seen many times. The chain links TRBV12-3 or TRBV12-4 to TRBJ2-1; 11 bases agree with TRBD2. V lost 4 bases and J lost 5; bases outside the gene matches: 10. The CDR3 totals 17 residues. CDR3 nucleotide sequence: TGTGCCAGCAGTTCTGCTAGCGGGAGGAGTCGAAACAATGAGCAGTTCTTC. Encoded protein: CASSSASGRSRNNEQFF.

The CDR3 protein is CASSERGALYNEQYF. CDR3 bases: TGTGCCAGCAGTGAGCGGGGGGCCCTCTACAATGAGCAGTACTTC. The chain couples TRBV6-1 to TRBJ2-1, with 8 bases lining up with TRBD2. The closer fit of TRBJ2-7 to the DNA end suggests the J call may be wrong. This CDR3 region has 15 residues. Germline assignment: CDR1 MNHNS and CDR2 SASEGT.

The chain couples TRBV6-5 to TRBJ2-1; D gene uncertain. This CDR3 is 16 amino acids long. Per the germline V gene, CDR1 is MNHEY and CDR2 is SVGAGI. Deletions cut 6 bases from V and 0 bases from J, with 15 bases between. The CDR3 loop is CASRDLRLYSYNEQFF. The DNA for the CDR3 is TGTGCCAGCAGGGACCTTAGACTCTACTCCTACAATGAGCAGTTCTTC.

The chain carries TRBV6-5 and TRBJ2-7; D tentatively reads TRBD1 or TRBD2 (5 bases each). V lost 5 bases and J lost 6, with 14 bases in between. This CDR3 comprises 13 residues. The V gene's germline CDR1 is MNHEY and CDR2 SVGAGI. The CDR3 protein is CASSGTSGSEQYF. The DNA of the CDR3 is TGTGCCAGCAGTGGGACCTCAGGGAGCGAGCAGTACTTC.

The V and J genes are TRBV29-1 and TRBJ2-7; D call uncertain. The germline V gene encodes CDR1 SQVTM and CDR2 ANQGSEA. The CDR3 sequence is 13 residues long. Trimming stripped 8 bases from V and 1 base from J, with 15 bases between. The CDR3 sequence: CSIVGSTSYEQYF. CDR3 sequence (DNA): TGCAGCATTGTTGGGTCCACTTCCTACGAGCAGTACTTC.

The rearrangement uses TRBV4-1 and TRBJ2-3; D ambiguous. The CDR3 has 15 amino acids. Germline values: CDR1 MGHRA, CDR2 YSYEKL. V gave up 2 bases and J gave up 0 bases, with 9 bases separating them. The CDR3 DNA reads TGCGCCAGCAGCCAAAGGGTTAGTAGCACAGATACGCAGTATTTT. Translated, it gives CASSQRVSSTDTQYF.